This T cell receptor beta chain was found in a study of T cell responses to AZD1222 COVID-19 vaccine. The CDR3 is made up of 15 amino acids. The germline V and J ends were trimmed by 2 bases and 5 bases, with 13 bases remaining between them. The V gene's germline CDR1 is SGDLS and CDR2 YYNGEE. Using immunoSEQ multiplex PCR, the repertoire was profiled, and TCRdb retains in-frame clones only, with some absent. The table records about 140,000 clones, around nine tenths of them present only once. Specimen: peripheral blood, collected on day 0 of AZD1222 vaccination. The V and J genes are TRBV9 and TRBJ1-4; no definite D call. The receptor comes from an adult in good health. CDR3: CASSVTPRENEKLFF. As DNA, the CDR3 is TGTGCCAGCAGCGTGACCCCGAGAGAGAATGAAAAACTGTTTTTT.